This T cell receptor beta chain was documented in a study of CD8+ T cells in alopecia areata. Study context: Among treated patients, oral tofacitinib was administered at 5 to 10 mg twice daily. Treated patients' severity was scored by percentage of affected scalp area.

Remarks on this clone: Its specificity is unknown.

Overall study results and limits: Normal scalp showed lower clonality than lesional scalp, especially alopecia totalis/universalis. Whereas mice showed it more clearly, TCR sharing across patients was murkier, possibly because of HLA.

In germline, CDR1 is SEHNR, CDR2 FQNEAQ (reference sequence). The length of the CDR3 is 16 residues. The V gene end was trimmed by 5 bases and the J gene end by 4 bases; junction bases not matched to a gene: 8. Treatment reported: oral pan-JAK inhibitor, 5-10 mg twice daily. The authors extracted RNA and reverse transcribed it into cDNA as the sequencing template. Assay: immunoSEQ multiplex PCR; the TCRdb copy retains only in-frame clones and omits some. The table has 79,000 or so clones, 60% to 70% seen once. Here the sequenced sample was CD8+ T cells sorted from blood, taken at week 24, from a patient treated with tofacitinib. This TCR was sampled from a human donor with alopecia areata. V and J are TRBV7-9 and TRBJ2-6; 7 bases fit TRBD1. CDR3 region: CASSEGQFSGANVLTF. The CDR3 bases are TGTGCCAGCAGCGAGGGACAGTTCTCAGGGGCCAACGTCCTGACTTTC.